This TCR beta chain emerged from a study of shared clonotypes between healthy human individuals. Several immunoSEQ plates received, in even portions, the genomic DNA of each subset. Produced via immunoSEQ multiplex PCR; TCRdb's table is partial and in-frame only. The table includes about 320,000 clones, 80% to 90% detected once. This CDR3 is 11 amino acids long. V gave up 8 bases and J gave up 6 bases, with 11 bases separating them. The germline CDR1 and CDR2 sequences are SQVTM and ANQGSEA. This chain joins TRBV29-1 and TRBJ2-1; no firm D call. The specimen sequenced was memory CD8+ T cells sorted from blood. Subset in this sample: CD45RO+ cells pooled with CCR7-negative TemRA cells. The clonotype comes from a man aged 18 to 29 in good health. CDR3 loop: CSSMVGNEQFF. The CDR3, as DNA: TGCAGCTCAATGGTGGGCAATGAGCAGTTCTTC.